This T cell receptor (beta chain) comes out of a study of B cell selection in AIRE deficiency. There are 13 residues in the CDR3. V was pared by 7 bases and J by 3 bases, with 1 base of the junction left unmatched. CDR1 and CDR2 from the germline V gene are SGHRS and YFSETQ. Sorted regulatory T cells were CD4-positive, CD25-high and CD127-low or negative. Healthy unrelated donors supplied the control samples. Study-level findings and limits: Only about 9.3% of approximately 3,700 shared Treg sequences were patient-specific; around 33% healthy-specific.

A note on this clone: Antigen specificity is unknown.

In the source study's methods: Patients' Tregs yielded about 51,000 distinct TCRbeta sequences; donors' 80,000 to 100,000. Sequenced by immunoSEQ multiplex PCR; TCRdb stores in-frame clones only, minus some. The V and J calls and clone size are taken from that table; D and trimming were inferred from the DNA. The repertoire holds roughly 26,000 clones, roughly 90% seen once, with 1.1% in the top ten. The clonotype was recovered from a human donor in good health. Sequencing was carried out using CD4+CD25+ Tregs sorted from PBMCs. This chain links TRBV5-1 with TRBJ2-5, with 12 bases identical to TRBD2. The DNA for the CDR3 is TGCGCCAGCCGGACTAGCGGGGAAGAGACCCAGTACTTC. Encoded protein: CASRTSGEETQYF.